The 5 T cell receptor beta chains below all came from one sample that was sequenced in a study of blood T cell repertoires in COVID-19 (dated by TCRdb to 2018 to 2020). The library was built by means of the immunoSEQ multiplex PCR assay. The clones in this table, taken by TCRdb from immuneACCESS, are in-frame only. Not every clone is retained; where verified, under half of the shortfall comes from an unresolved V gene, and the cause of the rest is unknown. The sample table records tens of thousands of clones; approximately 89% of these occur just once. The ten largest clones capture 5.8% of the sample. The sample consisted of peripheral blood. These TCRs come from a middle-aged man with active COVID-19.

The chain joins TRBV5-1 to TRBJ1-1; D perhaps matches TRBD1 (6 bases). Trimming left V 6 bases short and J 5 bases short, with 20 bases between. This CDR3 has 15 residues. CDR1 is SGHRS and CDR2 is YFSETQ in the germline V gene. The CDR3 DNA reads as TGCGCCAGCAAGAGGGCACCGGAAGGGGGAACTGAAGCTTTCTTT. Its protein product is CASKRAPEGGTEAFF.

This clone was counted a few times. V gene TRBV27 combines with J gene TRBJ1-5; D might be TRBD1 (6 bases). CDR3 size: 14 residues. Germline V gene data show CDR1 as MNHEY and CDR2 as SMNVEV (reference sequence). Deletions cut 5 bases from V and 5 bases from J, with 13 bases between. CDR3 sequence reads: CASSNGQLYQPQHF. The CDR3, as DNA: TGTGCCAGCAGTAACGGACAGCTTTATCAGCCCCAGCATTTT.

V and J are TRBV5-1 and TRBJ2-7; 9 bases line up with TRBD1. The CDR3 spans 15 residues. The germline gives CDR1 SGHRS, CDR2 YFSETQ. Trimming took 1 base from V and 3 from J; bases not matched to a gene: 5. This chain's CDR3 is CASSLNSGQGYEQYF. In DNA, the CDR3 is TGCGCCAGCAGCTTGAATTCGGGACAGGGCTACGAGCAGTACTTC. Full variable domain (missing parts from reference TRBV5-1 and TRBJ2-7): KAGVTQTPRYLIKTRGQQVTLSCSPISGHRSVSWYQQTPGQGLQFLFEYFSETQRNKGNFPGRFSGRQFSNSRSEMNVSTLELGDSALYLCASSLNSGQGYEQYFGPGTRLTVT.

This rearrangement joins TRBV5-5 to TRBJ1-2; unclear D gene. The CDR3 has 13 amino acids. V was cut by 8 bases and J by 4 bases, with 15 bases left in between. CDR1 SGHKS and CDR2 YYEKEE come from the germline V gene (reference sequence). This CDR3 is CASSVEGGYGYTF. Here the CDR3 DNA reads TGTGCCAGTTCCGTAGAGGGCGGCTATGGCTACACCTTC. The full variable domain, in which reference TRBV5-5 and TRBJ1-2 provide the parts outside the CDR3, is DAGVTQSPTHLIKTRGQQVTLRCSPISGHKSVSWYQQVLGQGPQFIFQYYEKEERGRGNFPDRFSARQFPNYSSELNVNALLLGDSALYLCASSVEGGYGYTFGSGTRLTVV.

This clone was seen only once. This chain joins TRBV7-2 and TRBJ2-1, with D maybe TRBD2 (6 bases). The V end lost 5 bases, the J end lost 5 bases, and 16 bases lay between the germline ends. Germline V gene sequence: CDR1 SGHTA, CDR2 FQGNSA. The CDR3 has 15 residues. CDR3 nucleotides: TGTGCCAGCAGCCAGCGGCTAGCGTCTAACAATGAGCAGTTCTTC. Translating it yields CASSQRLASNNEQFF.